This TCR beta chain emerged from a study of post-analysis software for immune sequencing data. CDR1 SGHTA and CDR2 FQGNSA come from the germline V gene. The CDR3 sequence is 15 residues long. Turning to this clonotype: The antigen remains undetermined.

The TCR beta cDNA libraries carried unique molecular identifiers. Starting from approximately 0.95 to 9.8 million T cells, the study yielded 460,000 or so cDNA molecules. TCRdb redid the calling of the PCR reads with MiXCR, one entry per CDR3 protein. The repertoire holds 650,000 to 850,000 distinct CDR3 sequences, with approximately 53% as singletons. Notes on the study in general: People with multiple sclerosis had a significantly lower normalized Chao1 diversity than controls did. In patients, TRBV5-6, TRBV5-1 and TRBV20-1 belonged to four or five TRBV segments found more frequently than in controls. Analysis by F measure revealed that same-batch samples clustered strongly together.

What was sequenced was blood. V usage is TRBV7-2 and J usage is TRBJ2-5, with 7 bases lining up with TRBD1. TRBJ2-7 matches the DNA end more closely, so the J call is doubtful. This TCR was recovered from a girl aged 10 to 17 with multiple sclerosis. This chain's CDR3 is CASSTPSGTAYEQYF. CDR3 nucleotide sequence: TGTGCCAGCAGCACGCCCTCAGGGACAGCCTACGAGCAGTACTTC.